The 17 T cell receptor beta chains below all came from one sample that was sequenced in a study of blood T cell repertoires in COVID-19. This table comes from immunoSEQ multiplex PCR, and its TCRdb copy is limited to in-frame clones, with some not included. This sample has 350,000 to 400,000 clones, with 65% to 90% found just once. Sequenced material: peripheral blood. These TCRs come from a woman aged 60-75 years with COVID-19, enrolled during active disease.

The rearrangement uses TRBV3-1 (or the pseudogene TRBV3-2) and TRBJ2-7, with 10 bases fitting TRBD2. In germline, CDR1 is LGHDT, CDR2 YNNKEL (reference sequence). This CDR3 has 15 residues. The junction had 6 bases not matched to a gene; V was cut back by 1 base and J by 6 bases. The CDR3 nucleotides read TGTGCCAGCAGCCAAGGAAGCGGGGGGGCAGGCGAGCAGTACTTC. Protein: CASSQGSGGAGEQYF.

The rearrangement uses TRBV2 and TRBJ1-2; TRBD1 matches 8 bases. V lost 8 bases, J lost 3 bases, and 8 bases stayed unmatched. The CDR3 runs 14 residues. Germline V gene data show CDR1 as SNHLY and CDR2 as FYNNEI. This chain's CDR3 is CASPKGQADYGYTF. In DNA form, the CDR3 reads TGTGCCAGCCCCAAGGGACAGGCCGACTATGGCTACACCTTC. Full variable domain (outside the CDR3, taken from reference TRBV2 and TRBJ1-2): EPEVTQTPSHQVTQMGQEVILRCVPISNHLYFYWYRQILGQKVEFLVSFYNNEISEKSEIFDDQFSVERPDGSNFTLKIRSTKLEDSAMYFCASPKGQADYGYTFGSGTRLTVV.

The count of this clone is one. This CDR3 is CSVGGSTDTQYF. The CDR3 bases are TGCAGCGTTGGAGGTTCTACAGATACGCAGTATTTT. This chain connects TRBV29-1 to TRBJ2-3; no clear D gene. Germline V lookup: CDR1 SQVTM, CDR2 ANQGSEA. The CDR3 covers 12 residues. Trimming shortened V by 4 bases and J by 3 bases, and 8 bases separated the two germline ends.

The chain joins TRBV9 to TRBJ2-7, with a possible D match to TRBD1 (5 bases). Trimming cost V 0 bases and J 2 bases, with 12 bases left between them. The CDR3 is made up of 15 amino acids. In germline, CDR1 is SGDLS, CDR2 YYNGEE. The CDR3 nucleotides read TGTGCCAGCAGCGTAGTGGCAGGGCCAACCTACGAGCAGTACTTC. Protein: CASSVVAGPTYEQYF.

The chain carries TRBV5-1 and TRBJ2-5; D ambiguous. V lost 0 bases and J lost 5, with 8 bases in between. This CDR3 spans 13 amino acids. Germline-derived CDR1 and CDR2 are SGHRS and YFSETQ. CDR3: CASSLVVEETQYF. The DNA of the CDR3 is TGCGCCAGCAGCTTGGTGGTCGAGGAGACCCAGTACTTC.

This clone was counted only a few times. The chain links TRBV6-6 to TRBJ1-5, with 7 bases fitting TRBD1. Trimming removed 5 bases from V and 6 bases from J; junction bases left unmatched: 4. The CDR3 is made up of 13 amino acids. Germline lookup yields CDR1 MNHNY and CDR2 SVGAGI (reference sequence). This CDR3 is CASSQQGTQPQHF. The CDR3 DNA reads TGTGCCAGCAGTCAACAGGGGACTCAGCCCCAGCATTTT.

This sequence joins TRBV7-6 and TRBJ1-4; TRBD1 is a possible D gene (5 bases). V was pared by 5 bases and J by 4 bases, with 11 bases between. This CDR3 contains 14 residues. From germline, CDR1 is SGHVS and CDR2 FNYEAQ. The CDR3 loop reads CASSVTELNEKLFF. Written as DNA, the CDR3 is TGTGCCAGCAGCGTGACAGAACTTAATGAAAAACTGTTTTTT.

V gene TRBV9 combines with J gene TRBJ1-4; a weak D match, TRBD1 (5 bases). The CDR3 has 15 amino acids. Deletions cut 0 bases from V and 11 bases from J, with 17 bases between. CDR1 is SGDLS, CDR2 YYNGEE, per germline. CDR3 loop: CASSVEGQGNKKLFF. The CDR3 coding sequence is TGTGCCAGCAGCGTAGAGGGGCAGGGAAATAAGAAACTGTTTTTT. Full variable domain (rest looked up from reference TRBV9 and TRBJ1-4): DSGVTQTPKHLITATGQRVTLRCSPRSGDLSVYWYQQSLDQGLQFLIQYYNGEERAKGNILERFSAQQFPDLHSELNLSSLELGDSALYFCASSVEGQGNKKLFFGSGTQLSVL.

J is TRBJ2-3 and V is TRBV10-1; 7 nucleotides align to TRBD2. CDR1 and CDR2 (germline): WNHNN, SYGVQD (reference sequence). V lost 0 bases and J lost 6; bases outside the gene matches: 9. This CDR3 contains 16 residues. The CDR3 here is CASSESGGGYVDTQYF. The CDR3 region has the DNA TGCGCCAGCAGTGAGTCTGGCGGGGGTTACGTTGATACGCAGTATTTT.

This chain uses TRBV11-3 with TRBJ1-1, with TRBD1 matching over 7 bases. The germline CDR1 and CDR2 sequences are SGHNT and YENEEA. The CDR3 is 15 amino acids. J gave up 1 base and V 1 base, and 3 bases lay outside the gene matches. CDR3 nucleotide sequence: TGTGCCAGCAGCTTAGTGGCAGGGGGGAACACTGAAGCTTTCTTT. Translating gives CASSLVAGGNTEAFF.

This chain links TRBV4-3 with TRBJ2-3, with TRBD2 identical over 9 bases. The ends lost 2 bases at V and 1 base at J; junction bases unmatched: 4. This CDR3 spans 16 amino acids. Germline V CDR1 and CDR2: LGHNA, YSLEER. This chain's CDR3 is CASSQTGGGGTDTQYF. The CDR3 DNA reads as TGCGCCAGCAGCCAAACGGGCGGGGGGGGCACAGATACGCAGTATTTT.

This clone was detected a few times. The CDR3 DNA reads as TGTGCCAGCAGTTACTCGTATAGCAATCAGCCCCAGCATTTT. It encodes CASSYSYSNQPQHF. This chain joins TRBV6-2 or TRBV6-3 and TRBJ1-5; no clear D. The CDR3 extends over 14 amino acids. Trimming shortened V by 0 bases and J by 0 bases, and 3 bases separated the two germline ends. Germline values: CDR1 MNHEY, CDR2 SVGEGT.

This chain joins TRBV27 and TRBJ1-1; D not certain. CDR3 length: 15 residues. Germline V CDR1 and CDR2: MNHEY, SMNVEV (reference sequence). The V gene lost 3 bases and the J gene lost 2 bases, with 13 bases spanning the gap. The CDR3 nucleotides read TGTGCCAGCAGTTTGGAGGCGGGAGGAAACACTGAAGCTTTCTTT. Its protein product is CASSLEAGGNTEAFF.

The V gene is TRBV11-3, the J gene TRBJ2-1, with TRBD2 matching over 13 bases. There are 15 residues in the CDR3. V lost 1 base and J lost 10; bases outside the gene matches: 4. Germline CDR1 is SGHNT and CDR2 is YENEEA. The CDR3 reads CASSLAPGLAGEQFF. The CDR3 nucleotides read TGTGCCAGCAGCTTAGCCCCGGGACTAGCGGGGGAGCAGTTCTTC.

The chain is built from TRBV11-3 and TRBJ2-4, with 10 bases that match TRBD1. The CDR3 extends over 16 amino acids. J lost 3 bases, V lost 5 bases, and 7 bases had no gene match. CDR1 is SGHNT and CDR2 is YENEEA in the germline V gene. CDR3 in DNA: TGTGCCAGCAGCCCCCGACAGGGGGCGGACAAAAACATTCAGTACTTC. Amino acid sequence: CASSPRQGADKNIQYF.

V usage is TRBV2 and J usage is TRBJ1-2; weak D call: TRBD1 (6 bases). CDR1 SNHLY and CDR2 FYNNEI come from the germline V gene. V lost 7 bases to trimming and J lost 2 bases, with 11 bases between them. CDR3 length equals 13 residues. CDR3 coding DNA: TGTGCCAGCAACAGACAGGTGAACTATGGCTACACCTTC. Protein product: CASNRQVNYGYTF.

DNA of the CDR3: TGTGCCAGCAGTCACGGGGATAATAGCAATCAGCCCCAGCATTTT. Residues: CASSHGDNSNQPQHF. The rearrangement links TRBV6-5 to TRBJ1-5, with D uncertain. V lost 5 bases, J lost 0 bases, and 11 bases lay in between. The CDR3 extends over 15 amino acids. Germline V gives CDR1 MNHEY, CDR2 SVGAGI.